These 27 T cell receptor beta chains share one sample of origin, sequenced in a study of monozygotic twins with inflammatory bowel disease. With the 5' RACE reads reprocessed, TCRdb shows one record per CDR3 protein and no DNA. Its clone listing holds about 450,000 distinct CDR3 sequences. Sequenced sample: blood. The receptors stem from a human donor with ulcerative colitis or Crohn's disease, or a healthy co-twin of an affected twin (not recorded which).

The chain links TRBV29-1 to TRBJ2-3; the TCRdb D gene call, TRBD2, has no DNA to confirm it. This CDR3 is 13 amino acids long. Germline CDR1 reads SQVTM; CDR2 reads ANQGSEA. This CDR3 is CSLRRGGTDTQYF.

V is TRBV18 and J is TRBJ1-6; checking the TCRdb D call of TRBD1 is not possible without DNA. This CDR3 is built from 15 residues. CDR1 is KGHSH and CDR2 is LQKENI in the germline V gene. The CDR3 loop reads CASSPTSGYNSPLHF. The full variable domain, in which reference TRBV18 and TRBJ1-6 provide the parts outside the CDR3, is NAGVMQNPRHLVRRRGQEARLRCSPMKGHSHVYWYRQLPEEGLKFMVYLQKENIIDESGMPKERFSAEFPKEGPSILRIQQVVRGDSAAYFCASSPTSGYNSPLHFGNGTRLTVT.

The chain combines TRBV5-6 with TRBJ2-1; TCRdb proposes TRBD1, but this gene call is untestable without DNA. The CDR3 runs to 16 residues. Looked up from germline, CDR1 is SGHDT and CDR2 is YYEEEE. The CDR3 is CASSPTTVHSYNEQFF.

V usage is TRBV20-1 and J usage is TRBJ1-1. This CDR3 region has 15 residues. Germline-derived CDR1 and CDR2 are DFQATT and SNEGSKA (reference sequence). CDR3 region: CSARDFRTLNTEAFF.

This chain joins TRBV7-8 and TRBJ2-7. The V gene's germline CDR1 is SGHVS and CDR2 FQNEAQ. The CDR3 totals 14 residues. The chain's CDR3 is CASSYTDGSYEQYF.

This chain links TRBV16 with TRBJ1-1. CDR3 length: 13 amino acids. Germline V gene lookup returns CDR1 KGHSY and CDR2 FQNENV. The CDR3 loop is CASMPSGNTEAFF.

The chain couples TRBV19 to TRBJ2-7. Germline CDR1 LNHDA, CDR2 SQIVND (reference sequence). CDR3 length: 14 amino acids. The CDR3 protein is CASSGVGSSYEQYF.

V gene TRBV10-3 combines with J gene TRBJ2-5; the D gene TCRdb calls, TRBD1, cannot be checked with no DNA. The CDR3 totals 15 residues. Germline V gives CDR1 ENHRY, CDR2 SYGVKD. The CDR3 loop is CAISESGLGIGTQYF.

This CDR3 is CASSILTSGDNEQFF. The rearrangement uses TRBV27 and TRBJ2-1; the D call from TCRdb, TRBD2, cannot be confirmed without DNA. CDR3 length: 15 amino acids. Germline V lookup: CDR1 MNHEY, CDR2 SMNVEV (reference sequence).

The chain uses TRBV12-3 or TRBV12-4 and TRBJ2-7; TCRdb gives TRBD2 as the D gene, but with no DNA this cannot be confirmed. This CDR3 has 16 residues. The CDR3 reads CASSFSTSGARYEQYF.

This rearrangement joins TRBV11-2 to TRBJ2-7; without DNA, the TCRdb call of TRBD2 cannot be checked. CDR1 is SGHAT, CDR2 FQNNGV, per germline. The CDR3 consists of 15 residues. CDR3 sequence: CASSPTSGGTYEQYF.

V usage is TRBV4-1 and J usage is TRBJ1-2. The CDR3 has 14 residues. Germline values: CDR1 MGHRA, CDR2 YSYEKL. The CDR3 sequence: CASSQDGLSYGYTF.

The chain recombines TRBV6-5 with TRBJ2-7; the D call of TRBD2 rests on TCRdb alone, since no DNA is present to check it. The CDR3 has 15 amino acids. Germline V gene lookup returns CDR1 MNHEY and CDR2 SVGAGI. CDR3 residues: CASSYSRLAGNEQYF.

The chain couples TRBV11-1 to TRBJ2-2; checking the TCRdb D call of TRBD1 is not possible without DNA. The CDR3 sequence is 13 residues long. Germline CDR1 SGHAT, CDR2 FQDESV (reference sequence). CDR3 protein: CASSFLWTGELFF.

The J gene is TRBJ1-5, the V gene TRBV3-1. The CDR3 spans 14 residues. Germline V gene data show CDR1 as LGHDT and CDR2 as YNNKEL (reference sequence). CDR3 residues: CASSQRGGNQPQHF.

The V and J genes are TRBV20-1 and TRBJ2-3; TCRdb gives TRBD2 as the D gene, but with no DNA this cannot be confirmed. CDR1 DFQATT and CDR2 SNEGSKA come from the germline V gene (reference sequence). CDR3 length: 16 residues. The chain's CDR3 is CSARGAREGHTDTQYF.

Here the CDR3 reads CRARENTDTQYF. The chain links TRBV20-1 to TRBJ2-3. CDR3 length: 12 residues. In germline, CDR1 is DFQATT, CDR2 SNEGSKA (reference sequence).

V usage is TRBV7-3 and J usage is TRBJ1-1; TCRdb returns TRBD1, unconfirmable since there is no DNA. Germline V gene lookup returns CDR1 SGHTA and CDR2 FQGTGA. The CDR3 covers 17 residues. CDR3 protein: CASSPFPGTQGNTEAFF.

The gene calls are TRBV30 and TRBJ2-1; TCRdb's D gene call, TRBD2, goes unchecked for lack of DNA. Per germline, CDR1 GTSNPN and CDR2 SVGIG (reference sequence). This CDR3 spans 13 amino acids. This chain's CDR3 is CAWSALSGNEQFF.

The rearrangement uses TRBV18 and TRBJ2-2. The CDR3 covers 14 residues. Germline V gives CDR1 KGHSH, CDR2 LQKENI. The CDR3 sequence is CASSPLKDTGELFF.

The chain carries TRBV20-1 and TRBJ2-2; TCRdb's assignment of TRBD1 cannot be checked, as there is no DNA. Germline CDR1 is DFQATT and CDR2 is SNEGSKA (reference sequence). The CDR3 contains 15 residues. CDR3: CSARDRQGSTGELFF.

The chain recombines TRBV14 with TRBJ2-1. The CDR3 loop spans 13 amino acids. Germline V gene sequence: CDR1 SGHDN, CDR2 FVKESK. The CDR3 is CASSLYLENEQFF.

The gene calls are TRBV12-5 and TRBJ2-1; TCRdb picks TRBD1, but there is no DNA to check that call. CDR3 length: 13 amino acids. Germline CDR1 is LGHNT and CDR2 is FRNRAP. CDR3: CASGGTQGNEQFF.

The genes are TRBV7-2 and TRBJ2-1; the TCRdb D gene call, TRBD2, has no DNA to confirm it. This CDR3 is built from 15 residues. The germline CDR1 and CDR2 sequences are SGHTA and FQGNSA. This CDR3 is CASSLVLAGDHEQFF.

V usage is TRBV18 and J usage is TRBJ2-1. The CDR3 spans 16 residues. Germline V gene sequence: CDR1 KGHSH, CDR2 LQKENI. This CDR3 reads CASSPSDSSSLDEQFF. The entire variable domain, with the rest obtained from reference TRBV18 and TRBJ2-1, is as follows: NAGVMQNPRHLVRRRGQEARLRCSPMKGHSHVYWYRQLPEEGLKFMVYLQKENIIDESGMPKERFSAEFPKEGPSILRIQQVVRGDSAAYFCASSPSDSSSLDEQFFGPGTRLTVL.

The chain uses TRBV4-1 and TRBJ1-5; TCRdb's D gene call, TRBD1, goes unchecked for lack of DNA. The germline CDR1 and CDR2 sequences are MGHRA and YSYEKL. There are 16 residues in the CDR3. The CDR3 spells CASSQDVGGGYQPQHF.

The chain joins TRBV4-3 to TRBJ1-4. From germline, CDR1 is LGHNA and CDR2 YSLEER. The CDR3 loop spans 17 amino acids. CDR3 loop: CASSQDGRGETNEKLFF.